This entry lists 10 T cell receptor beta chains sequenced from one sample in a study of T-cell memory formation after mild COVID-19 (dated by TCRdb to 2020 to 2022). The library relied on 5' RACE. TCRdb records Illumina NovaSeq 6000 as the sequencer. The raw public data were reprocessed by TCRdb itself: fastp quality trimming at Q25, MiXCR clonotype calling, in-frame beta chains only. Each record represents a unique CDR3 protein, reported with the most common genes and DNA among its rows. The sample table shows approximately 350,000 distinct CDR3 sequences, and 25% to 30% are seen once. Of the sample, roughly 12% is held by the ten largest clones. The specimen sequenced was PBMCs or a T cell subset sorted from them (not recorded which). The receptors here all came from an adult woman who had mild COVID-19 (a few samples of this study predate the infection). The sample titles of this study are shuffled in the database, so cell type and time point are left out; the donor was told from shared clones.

The CDR3 DNA is TGCGCCAGCAGCACTTGGACAGGGGACGAGCAGTACTTC. It encodes CASSTWTGDEQYF. V usage is TRBV5-1 and J usage is TRBJ2-7; the match to TRBD1 covers 9 bases. V dropped 4 bases and J dropped 5; count of bases not matched to a gene: 4. The CDR3 length is 13 residues. Germline V gene sequence: CDR1 SGHRS, CDR2 YFSETQ.

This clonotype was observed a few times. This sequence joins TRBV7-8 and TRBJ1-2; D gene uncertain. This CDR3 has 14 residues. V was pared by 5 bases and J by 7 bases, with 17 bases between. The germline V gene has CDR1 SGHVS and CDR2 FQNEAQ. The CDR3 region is CASSDHGVEGGYTF. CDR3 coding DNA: TGTGCCAGCAGCGATCACGGGGTGGAGGGTGGCTACACCTTC.

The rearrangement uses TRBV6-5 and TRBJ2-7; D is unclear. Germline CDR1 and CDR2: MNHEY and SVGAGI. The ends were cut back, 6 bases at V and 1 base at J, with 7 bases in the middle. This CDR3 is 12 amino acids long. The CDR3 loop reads CASRRGSYEQYF. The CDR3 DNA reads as TGTGCCAGCAGGAGAGGTTCCTACGAGCAGTACTTC.

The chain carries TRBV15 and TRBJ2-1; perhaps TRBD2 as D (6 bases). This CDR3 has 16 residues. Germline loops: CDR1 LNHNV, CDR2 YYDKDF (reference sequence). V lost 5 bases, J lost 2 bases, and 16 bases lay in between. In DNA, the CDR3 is TGTGCCACCAGCCCTTTCGTGGGAGGAACCTACAATGAGCAGTTCTTC. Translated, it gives CATSPFVGGTYNEQFF.

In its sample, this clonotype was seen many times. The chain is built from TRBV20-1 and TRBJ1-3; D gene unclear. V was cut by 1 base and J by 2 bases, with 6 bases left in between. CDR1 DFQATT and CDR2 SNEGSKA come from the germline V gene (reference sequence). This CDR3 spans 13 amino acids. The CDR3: CSARGGTGNTIYF. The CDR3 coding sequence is TGCAGTGCTAGAGGAGGGACTGGAAACACCATATATTTT.

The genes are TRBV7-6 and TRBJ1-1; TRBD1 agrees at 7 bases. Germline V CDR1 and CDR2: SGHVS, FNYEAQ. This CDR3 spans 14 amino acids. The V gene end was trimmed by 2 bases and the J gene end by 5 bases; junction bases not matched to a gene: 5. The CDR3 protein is CASSLSRGWTEAFF. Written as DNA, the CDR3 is TGTGCCAGCAGCTTATCCAGGGGGTGGACTGAAGCTTTCTTT.

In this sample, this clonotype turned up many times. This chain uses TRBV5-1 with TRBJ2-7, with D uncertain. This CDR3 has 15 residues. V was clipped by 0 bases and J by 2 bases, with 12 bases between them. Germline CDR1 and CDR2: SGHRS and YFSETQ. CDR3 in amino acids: CASSLDTGRPYEQYF. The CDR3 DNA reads TGCGCCAGCAGCTTGGATACGGGCCGACCCTACGAGCAGTACTTC.

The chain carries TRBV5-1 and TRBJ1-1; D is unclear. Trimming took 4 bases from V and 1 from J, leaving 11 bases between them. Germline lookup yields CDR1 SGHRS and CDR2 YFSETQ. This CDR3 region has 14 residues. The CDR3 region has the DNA TGCGCCAGCAGCCCCTTTACAAGGAACACTGAAGCTTTCTTT. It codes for CASSPFTRNTEAFF.

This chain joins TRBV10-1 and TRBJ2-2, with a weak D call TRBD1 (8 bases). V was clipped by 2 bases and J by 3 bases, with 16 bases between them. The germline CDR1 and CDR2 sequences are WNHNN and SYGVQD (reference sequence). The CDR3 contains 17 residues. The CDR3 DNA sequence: TGCGCCAGCAGTGAGCCGATTACAGGGGGGGACACCGGGGAGCTGTTTTTT. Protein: CASSEPITGGDTGELFF.

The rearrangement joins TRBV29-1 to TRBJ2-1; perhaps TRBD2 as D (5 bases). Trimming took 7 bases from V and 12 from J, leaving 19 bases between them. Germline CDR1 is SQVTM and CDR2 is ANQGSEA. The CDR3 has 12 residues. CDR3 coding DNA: TGCAGCGGCATGACTCATCTAGCCGGGCAGTTCTTC. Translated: CSGMTHLAGQFF.